The present entry profiles one T cell receptor (beta chain) with its context. Its target is not known. The data were produced by immunoSEQ multiplex PCR, yet TCRdb's version contains in-frame clones alone and is incomplete. Counted here are 240,000 or so clones, roughly 88% occurring once; the ten biggest clones make up about 11%. Regarding treatment: roughly 18 received Ad26.COV2.S at low or high dose, single or two shots; about 5 received placebo; per-sample allocation not given. Day 63 after the first injection of vaccine or placebo was the sampling time. Vaccine was an Ad26 vector expressing Wuhan-strain SARS-CoV-2 spike. Germline-derived CDR1 and CDR2 are MDHEN and SYDVKM. The germline V and J ends were trimmed by 3 bases and 4 bases, with 16 bases remaining between them. The CDR3 is 16 residues long. The data were obtained in a study of Ad26.COV2.S vaccination and SARS-CoV-2 variants. Study outcomes and limitations: Reported findings describe substantial breadth in spike-specific CD8+ and CD4+ T cell responses following vaccination.

The sequence derives from a person aged 18-65 years who received the Ad26.COV2.S COVID-19 vaccine or a placebo. Source: peripheral blood, taken in a trial of Ad26.COV2.S vaccine versus placebo. This chain uses TRBV28 with TRBJ1-5, with D perhaps TRBD1 (5 bases). CDR3: CASSFGWAGTNQPQHF. The CDR3 nucleotides are TGTGCCAGCAGTTTCGGGTGGGCAGGGACTAATCAGCCCCAGCATTTT.